Each of the 23 T cell receptor beta chains below was sequenced from the same sample in a study of shared clonotypes between healthy human individuals (TCRdb year 2020). The library was built by means of the immunoSEQ multiplex PCR assay. TCRdb took over this immuneACCESS table, retaining in-frame rearrangements with V and J assigned. Such tables are incomplete; in checked studies, under half of the missing clones stem from an unresolved V gene, and the remainder is unexplained. The sample table shows roughly 1,600,000 clones, and approximately 98.5% are seen once. The biggest ten clones account for approximately 0.4% of the sample. Specimen: naive CD4+ T cells sorted from blood. The label giving this sample's cell subset or site can be read as: CD45RA+ positively selected. The receptor set was obtained from a man aged 25-45 years in good health.

The rearrangement joins TRBV7-6 to TRBJ2-1; TRBD2 agrees at 9 bases. With V trimmed by 3 bases and J by 5 bases, 17 bases remained unmatched. There are 19 residues in the CDR3. The germline CDR1 and CDR2 sequences are SGHVS and FNYEAQ. DNA of the CDR3: TGTGCCAGCAGCTTTCGCCCCCTAGGCGCGTCTAGCGGGAACAATGAGCAGTTCTTC. This encodes CASSFRPLGASSGNNEQFF.

The rearrangement uses TRBV10-2 and TRBJ2-7; no reliable D call. Trimming pared 3 bases from V and 4 bases from J, leaving 7 bases between. From germline, CDR1 is WSHSY and CDR2 SAAADI. This CDR3 has 12 residues. Written as DNA, the CDR3 is TGCGCCAGCAGTGACCCCTTTTACGAGCAGTACTTC. Translated: CASSDPFYEQYF.

V is TRBV6-1 and J is TRBJ2-7, with D maybe TRBD1 (6 bases). CDR1 is MNHNS and CDR2 is SASEGT in the germline V gene. Trimming stripped 7 bases from V and 5 bases from J, with 15 bases between. The CDR3 totals 13 residues. Here the CDR3 DNA reads TGTGCCAGCAACGTCCAGGGGTCCGACGAGCAGTACTTC. This encodes CASNVQGSDEQYF.

The rearrangement uses TRBV5-1 and TRBJ2-5; tentatively, D is TRBD2 (6 bases). Trimming took off 0 bases at V and 5 bases at J, with 17 bases between the two ends. The CDR3 extends over 16 amino acids. CDR1 and CDR2 from the germline V gene are SGHRS and YFSETQ. The CDR3 nucleotides read TGCGCCAGCAGCTTGGTTGGGACTCTCCCCGGGGAGACCCAGTACTTC. Translated, it gives CASSLVGTLPGETQYF.

The genes are TRBV5-1 and TRBJ2-7, with D possibly called TRBD1 or TRBD2 (5 bases each). V lost 3 bases, J lost 5 bases, and 9 bases lay in between. CDR1 and CDR2 from the germline V gene are SGHRS and YFSETQ. CDR3 length: 12 residues. The CDR3 coding sequence is TGCGCCAGCAGCTGGGGACCGGACGAGCAGTACTTC. This translates into CASSWGPDEQYF.

V and J are TRBV15 and TRBJ2-1, with D perhaps given as TRBD1 or TRBD2 (6 bases each). The CDR3 totals 18 residues. Germline V lookup: CDR1 LNHNV, CDR2 YYDKDF (reference sequence). Trimming stripped 6 bases from V and 1 base from J, with 22 bases between. This CDR3 reads CATSDDGRGLRSYNEQFF. CDR3 nucleotide sequence: TGTGCCACCAGTGACGATGGACGGGGGCTAAGGTCCTACAATGAGCAGTTCTTC.

The genes are TRBV10-3 and TRBJ2-3, with TRBD2 matching over 8 bases. Germline loops: CDR1 ENHRY, CDR2 SYGVKD. V was clipped by 7 bases and J by 4 bases; unmatched bases: 13. The CDR3 is 16 amino acids. In nucleotides, the CDR3 is TGTGCCATCAACAGCGGGGCTAGCGGGCGAGCAGATACGCAGTATTTT. Its translation: CAINSGASGRADTQYF.

The V call is TRBV6-1, the J call TRBJ2-1; 9 bases match TRBD2. CDR3 length: 14 amino acids. J gave up 4 bases and V 5 bases, and 3 bases lay outside the gene matches. CDR1 is MNHNS, CDR2 SASEGT, per germline. The CDR3 spells CASSLAGVYNEQFF. CDR3 sequence (DNA): TGTGCCAGCAGTTTAGCGGGAGTGTACAATGAGCAGTTCTTC.

This sequence joins TRBV2 and TRBJ1-2; D remains unclear. This CDR3 is 13 amino acids long. Germline CDR1 reads SNHLY; CDR2 reads FYNNEI. V was pared by 1 base and J by 4 bases, with 7 bases between. The CDR3 region has the DNA TGTGCCAGCAGTGAAGACGGACTCTATGGCTACACCTTC. This codes for CASSEDGLYGYTF.

This chain links TRBV2 with TRBJ2-7; TRBD1 agrees at 8 bases. This CDR3 comprises 14 residues. Germline V gene lookup returns CDR1 SNHLY and CDR2 FYNNEI. Losses at the gene ends were 6 bases for V and 3 bases for J; bases not matched to a gene: 7. The CDR3 DNA follows: TGTGCCAGCAGAGTAAGACAGGGGATCTACGAGCAGTACTTC. It encodes CASRVRQGIYEQYF. The whole variable domain, filled in from reference TRBV2 and TRBJ2-7, reads EPEVTQTPSHQVTQMGQEVILRCVPISNHLYFYWYRQILGQKVEFLVSFYNNEISEKSEIFDDQFSVERPDGSNFTLKIRSTKLEDSAMYFCASRVRQGIYEQYFGPGTRLTVT.

J is TRBJ1-1 and V is TRBV7-9, with D possibly matching TRBD1 (5 bases). Germline CDR1 reads SEHNR; CDR2 reads FQNEAQ (reference sequence). The CDR3 length is 16 residues. V dropped 5 bases and J dropped 5 bases, with 21 bases sitting between them. DNA for the CDR3: TGTGCCAGCAGCCGCCCCTGGTCCCAGGGTTGGACTGAAGCTTTCTTT. Its translation: CASSRPWSQGWTEAFF.

This rearrangement joins TRBV28 to TRBJ2-1; D unclear. This CDR3 is 15 amino acids long. Looked up from germline, CDR1 is MDHEN and CDR2 is SYDVKM. With 3 bases removed from V and 4 bases from J, the gap between germline ends came to 13 bases. Here the CDR3 reads CASSLTLDEYNEQFF. The DNA for the CDR3 is TGTGCCAGCAGTTTGACCCTGGACGAATACAATGAGCAGTTCTTC.

The table lists this clone with a count of one. This rearrangement joins TRBV6-6 to TRBJ2-7; D may be TRBD2 (5 bases). V dropped 0 bases and J dropped 10 bases, with 10 bases sitting between them. The CDR3 runs 12 residues. Germline CDR1 reads MNHNY; CDR2 reads SVGAGI (reference sequence). The CDR3, as DNA: TGTGCCAGCAGTTACTCTAGAGGGTACCAGTACTTC. As protein: CASSYSRGYQYF.

This clone was recorded once. This chain uses TRBV10-1 with TRBJ2-1; TRBD2 matches 9 bases. From germline, CDR1 is WNHNN and CDR2 SYGVQD (reference sequence). The CDR3 length is 16 residues. The V segment lost 5 bases and the J segment 3 bases; nucleotides outside the gene matches: 8. The CDR3 reads CASSSQSGRNYNEQFF. CDR3 bases: TGCGCCAGCAGTTCCCAGAGCGGGAGGAACTACAATGAGCAGTTCTTC.

The genes are TRBV7-9 and TRBJ1-1; D ambiguous. This CDR3 spans 15 amino acids. Germline V lookup: CDR1 SEHNR, CDR2 FQNEAQ (reference sequence). V lost 1 base and J lost 1, with 10 bases in between. The CDR3: CASSLGGSGNTEAFF. CDR3 in DNA: TGTGCCAGCAGCTTAGGCGGTAGCGGGAACACTGAAGCTTTCTTT.

This chain's CDR3 is CASSFLSEGRETQYF. The CDR3 coding sequence is TGTGCCAGCAGTTTCCTGTCGGAGGGACGGGAGACCCAGTACTTC. The chain joins TRBV27 to TRBJ2-5, with a weak D call TRBD2 (6 bases). The length of the CDR3 is 15 residues. Trimming pared 3 bases from V and 5 bases from J, leaving 16 bases between. Germline CDR1 reads MNHEY; CDR2 reads SMNVEV (reference sequence).

The chain employs TRBV2 and TRBJ2-2; D is possibly TRBD2 (5 bases). V lost 4 bases to trimming and J lost 0 bases, with 12 bases between them. The CDR3 runs to 16 residues. Germline V gene lookup returns CDR1 SNHLY and CDR2 FYNNEI. CDR3 DNA: TGTGCCAGCAGTGCCAGGACTTTCGCGAACACCGGGGAGCTGTTTTTT. Protein sequence: CASSARTFANTGELFF.

J is TRBJ1-3 and V is TRBV6-5, with TRBD1 matching over 7 bases. The CDR3 spans 14 residues. Germline CDR1 MNHEY, CDR2 SVGAGI. The junction had 2 bases not matched to a gene; V was cut back by 6 bases and J by 0 bases. CDR3 loop: CASRGTVSGNTIYF. CDR3 bases: TGTGCCAGCAGGGGGACAGTCTCTGGAAACACCATATATTTT.

V gene TRBV5-6 combines with J gene TRBJ1-4, with 9 bases matching TRBD1. This CDR3 region has 19 residues. After removal of 3 bases from V and 4 bases from J, the junction contained 16 bases not matched to a gene. Per the germline V gene, CDR1 is SGHDT and CDR2 is YYEEEE. The DNA for the CDR3 is TGTGCCAGCAGCTGGCGGACAGGACAGGGGCCCGGGGATAATGAAAAACTGTTTTTT. This codes for CASSWRTGQGPGDNEKLFF. The variable domain in full, with the rest retrieved from reference TRBV5-6 and TRBJ1-4, is DAGVTQSPTHLIKTRGQQVTLRCSPKSGHDTVSWYQQALGQGPQFIFQYYEEEERQRGNFPDRFSGHQFPNYSSELNVNALLLGDSALYLCASSWRTGQGPGDNEKLFFGSGTQLSVL.

Note on this clone: Relative to the germline gene, one junction end is altered; a read error may explain this. This chain connects TRBV28 to TRBJ1-5; D is ambiguous. The CDR3 has 15 residues. The germline V gene encodes CDR1 MDHEN and CDR2 SYDVKM. CDR3 DNA sequence: TGTGCCAGCAGTTTAGTTGGGCTCCGGGATCAGGCCCAGCATTTT. The encoded protein is CASSLVGLRDQAQHF.

This chain uses TRBV11-2 with TRBJ1-1; D is possibly TRBD1 (5 bases). Germline values: CDR1 SGHAT, CDR2 FQNNGV. V lost 6 bases to trimming and J lost 4 bases, with 24 bases between them. The CDR3 consists of 17 residues. The CDR3 region is CASRYYSLNRGFTEAFF. As DNA, the CDR3 is TGTGCCAGCAGATATTATTCATTAAATCGGGGGTTCACTGAAGCTTTCTTT.

The chain uses TRBV18 and TRBJ1-2; D is unclear. This CDR3 has 13 residues. The germline V gene encodes CDR1 KGHSH and CDR2 LQKENI. V was shortened by 6 bases and J by 7 bases, with 15 bases between the two germline ends. CDR3 in amino acids: CASSELMDSGYTF. DNA of the CDR3: TGTGCCAGCTCGGAGTTGATGGATAGTGGCTACACCTTC.

The genes are TRBV20-1 and TRBJ2-5; D unresolved. The germline gives CDR1 DFQATT, CDR2 SNEGSKA (reference sequence). V was pared by 6 bases and J by 5 bases, with 10 bases between. This CDR3 is 11 amino acids long. The CDR3 region is CSALNDETQYF. The CDR3 DNA sequence: TGCAGTGCCCTGAATGACGAGACCCAGTACTTC.